These 4 T cell receptor beta chains were all obtained from the same sample, sequenced in a study of T cell responses to AZD1222 COVID-19 vaccine. Produced via immunoSEQ multiplex PCR; TCRdb's table is partial and in-frame only. The top ten clones hold roughly a fifth of a sample with about 73,000 clones, 88% of them seen once. The sample in question was peripheral blood, obtained on day 0 of AZD1222 vaccination. All receptors derive from an adult in good health.

The chain is built from TRBV18 and TRBJ1-1, with 7 bases lining up with TRBD1. This CDR3 is 14 amino acids long. Per the germline V gene, CDR1 is KGHSH and CDR2 is LQKENI. The junction had 0 bases not matched to a gene; V was cut back by 1 base and J by 1 base. The CDR3 DNA follows: TGTGCCAGCTCACCACAGGGGGCGAACACTGAAGCTTTCTTT. It yields the protein CASSPQGANTEAFF.

The chain has TRBV27 and TRBJ2-2, with D uncertain. The CDR3 totals 14 residues. Germline V gives CDR1 MNHEY, CDR2 SMNVEV (reference sequence). Between the trimmed V and J ends, which lost 1 base and 2 bases, there was a span of 5 bases. CDR3 sequence (DNA): TGTGCCAGCAGTTTATGGCTAAACACCGGGGAGCTGTTTTTT. Its translation is CASSLWLNTGELFF.

This clone showed up just once. This chain joins TRBV6-5 and TRBJ1-2, with D maybe TRBD1 (6 bases). The V end was cut by 0 bases, the J end by 2 bases, with 13 bases between. Germline V gives CDR1 MNHEY, CDR2 SVGAGI. The CDR3 extends over 16 amino acids. The CDR3 sequence is CASSYSWGARNYGYTF. CDR3 DNA: TGTGCCAGCAGTTACTCTTGGGGGGCGAGGAACTATGGCTACACCTTC.

The chain links TRBV29-1 to TRBJ2-7; D uncertain. V gave up 5 bases and J gave up 0 bases, with 11 bases separating them. The CDR3 runs 13 residues. Germline-derived CDR1 and CDR2 are SQVTM and ANQGSEA. CDR3 bases: TGCAGCGTTTCCACCTCCGGCTCCTACGAGCAGTACTTC. Protein: CSVSTSGSYEQYF.